A selection of T cell receptor beta chains follows, all from one sample in a study of T cell clonotyping in hematopoietic cell transplantation. Sequencing used immunoSEQ multiplex PCR; TCRdb keeps in-frame clones, though not all of them. The repertoire holds over 10,000 clones, with 90% as singletons. The sample consisted of peripheral blood mononuclear cells. Receptor source: a man aged 25-40 years in good health. Some clones in this sample may be carry-over from other donors' samples. The CDR3 runs from the conserved cysteine through the conserved F or W. D genes are given only for firm matches. Clone size appears in some rows only: once, few, many, or a class for an expanded clone.

j_call,clone_size,v_call,d_call,cdr3_aa,cdr3_nt
TRBJ1-1,NA,TRBV19,NA,CASSIGSVATEAFF,TGTGCCAGTAGTATTGGTTCAGTTGCCACTGAAGCTTTCTTT
TRBJ2-2,once,TRBV18,NA,CASSPQRWELFF,TGTGCCAGCTCACCACAACGGTGGGAGCTGTTTTTT
TRBJ2-2,NA,TRBV6-5,TRBD1,CASSYLTGGMPGELFF,TGTGCCAGCAGTTACCTGACAGGGGGCATGCCCGGGGAGCTGTTTTTT
TRBJ2-7,NA,TRBV6-5,NA,CASSQLGGGYEQYF,TGTGCCAGCAGTCAGTTGGGCGGTGGGTACGAGCAGTACTTC
TRBJ1-1,NA,TRBV7-2,TRBD1,CASSYDRGRAFF,TGTGCCAGCAGCTACGACAGGGGGAGGGCTTTCTTT
TRBJ2-7,NA,TRBV19,TRBD1,CASSVGQAWEQYF,TGTGCCAGTAGTGTGGGACAGGCTTGGGAGCAGTACTTC
TRBJ2-3,once,TRBV5-6,TRBD2,CASSYTSGASTDTQYF,TGTGCCAGCAGCTATACTAGCGGAGCCAGCACAGATACGCAGTATTTT
TRBJ2-7,NA,TRBV5-1,TRBD1,CASSGGQPKLTYEQYF,TGCGCCAGCAGCGGGGGACAGCCGAAGCTTACCTACGAGCAGTACTTC
TRBJ1-1,NA,TRBV6-5,NA,CASSFLPVGNEAFF,TGTGCCAGCAGTTTTCTCCCAGTTGGCAATGAAGCTTTCTTT
TRBJ2-1,NA,TRBV5-1,NA,CASSLVRSWDNEQFF,TGCGCCAGCAGCTTGGTACGGTCGTGGGACAATGAGCAGTTCTTC
TRBJ2-1,NA,TRBV7-2,NA,CASSLRLASLSYNEQFF,TGTGCCAGCAGCTTAAGGCTAGCGAGCCTCTCCTACAATGAGCAGTTCTTC
TRBJ2-7,NA,TRBV19,NA,CASSMTSSYEQYF,TGTGCCAGTAGTATGACATCCAGTTACGAGCAGTACTTC
TRBJ2-7,NA,TRBV6-6,NA,CASAPRDYEQYF,TGTGCCAGCGCCCCAAGGGACTACGAGCAGTACTTC
TRBJ1-2,few,TRBV7-9,TRBD1,CASRTQGAAAGYTF,TGTGCCAGCAGAACACAGGGGGCAGCCGCTGGCTACACCTTC
TRBJ1-1,NA,TRBV14,NA,CASSQYHGEAFF,TGTGCCAGCAGCCAATATCACGGTGAAGCTTTCTTT
TRBJ1-5,NA,TRBV19,NA,CASRRDAVSNQPQHF,TGTGCCAGTAGAAGGGACGCGGTTAGCAATCAGCCCCAGCATTTT
TRBJ2-6,few,TRBV28,TRBD1,CASSQGEHSGANVLTF,TGTGCCAGCAGCCAGGGGGAACACTCTGGGGCCAACGTCCTGACTTTC
TRBJ2-1,NA,TRBV6-5,NA,CASSSASGMEQFF,TGTGCCAGCAGCTCCGCCTCGGGCATGGAGCAGTTCTTC
TRBJ2-7,NA,TRBV14,NA,CASSLKIGGYEQYF,TGTGCCAGCAGCCTAAAGATTGGGGGCTACGAGCAGTACTTC
TRBJ2-7,NA,TRBV5-6,TRBD1,CASRSVWPGQGNYEQYF,TGTGCCAGTCGATCGGTCTGGCCGGGACAGGGGAACTACGAGCAGTACTTC
TRBJ1-2,NA,TRBV4-1,TRBD1,CASSHHPGGQGTTYGYTF,TGCGCCAGCAGCCACCATCCAGGAGGACAGGGGACCACCTATGGCTACACCTTC
TRBJ2-7,NA,TRBV15,NA,CATSREVLDLLSYEQYF,TGTGCCACCAGCAGAGAAGTCCTGGACCTCCTCTCCTACGAGCAGTACTTC
TRBJ2-2,NA,TRBV5-4,TRBD1,CASSSTGAAGELFF,TGTGCCAGCAGCTCGACAGGGGCCGCCGGGGAGCTGTTTTTT
TRBJ1-1,NA,TRBV7-8,TRBD1,CASSSGPDRVAFF,TGTGCCAGCAGCTCCGGGCCGGACAGGGTAGCTTTCTTT
TRBJ2-3,few,TRBV29-1,NA,CSVESIKSTDTQYF,TGCAGCGTTGAGAGTATCAAGAGCACAGATACGCAGTATTTT
TRBJ2-7,NA,TRBV4-2,TRBD2,CASSQEMSGRAEYEQYF,TGTGCCAGCAGCCAAGAGATGAGCGGGAGGGCCGAGTACGAGCAGTACTTC
TRBJ1-1,NA,TRBV19,NA,CASSAGNTEAFF,TGTGCCAGTAGCGCAGGGAACACTGAAGCTTTCTTT
TRBJ2-1,NA,TRBV27,TRBD1,CASSLSRTGVNEQFF,TGTGCCAGCAGTTTATCGAGGACAGGGGTCAATGAGCAGTTCTTC
TRBJ2-3,NA,TRBV5-1,NA,CASSGYTDTQYF,TGCGCCAGCAGCGGGTACACAGATACGCAGTATTTT